This T cell receptor (beta chain) was found in a study of T cells in Graves' hyperthyroidism and ophthalmopathy. Study as a whole: Once the initial diagnosis was made, peripheral blood was obtained before any treatment. Study observations and caveats: Most expanded thyroid clonotypes above 0.001 recurred in blood.

A patient was excluded if there was uncontrolled infection, other autoimmune disease, pregnancy or lactation. The TCR beta CDR3 regions underwent amplification using RNA transcripts as the source. HTBI primers drove first-round RT-PCR of the TCR CDR3. MiXCR was run by TCRdb on the multiplex PCR reads, yielding one entry per CDR3 protein. The sample has hundreds of thousands of distinct CDR3 sequences, roughly 16% seen once. With regard to this clonotype: Its matching antigen is unknown.

The ends lost 3 bases at V and 7 bases at J; junction bases unmatched: 8. The germline CDR1 and CDR2 sequences are DFQATT and SNEGSKA (reference sequence). The CDR3 length is 14 residues. The clonotype originates from a woman aged 40 to 49 with Graves' ophthalmopathy. Sequenced sample: blood. The rearrangement uses TRBV20-1 and TRBJ2-1; 8 bases are a match to TRBD2. The CDR3 nucleotides read TGCAGTGCTAGTATTAGCGGGACGGTTAATGAGCAGTTCTTC. Protein product: CSASISGTVNEQFF.